This T cell receptor (beta chain) was identified during a study of monozygotic twins with inflammatory bowel disease (dated by TCRdb to about 2019). Looking at the study overall: The full study comprised 30 or so monozygotic twin pairs: nine German pairs (four IBD-concordant, five IBD-discordant) and 19 IBD-discordant Danish pairs. Within discordant pairs, disease-associated traits were sought mainly by comparing IBD patients with their genetically identical healthy co-twins. Each individual had, on average, about 151 000 unique TCRalpha sequences and 181 000 unique TCRbeta sequences available for analysis.

Library creation used 5' RACE. The input for every TCR library was 3,500 to 4,000 ng of total RNA. For each sample, cDNA synthesis was carried out in eight separate reactions using SMARTScribe reverse transcriptase. During cDNA synthesis, template switching was used to introduce unique molecular identifiers that contained a 6-nucleotide sample barcode. TCRalpha and TCRbeta cDNA was amplified in two nested PCRs of approximately 17 and 9 cycles, and bead purification was carried out after each PCR. Before amplification, the cDNA was treated with uracil DNA-glycosylase and purified using the QIAquick PCR purification kit. In the second PCR, Illumina TruSeq-compatible adapters and sample-specific barcodes were added. Library quality and concentration were assessed using TapeStation and Qubit, and roughly 5.5 ng of each library was pooled. Sequencing of pooled libraries was carried out on an Illumina HiSeq2500 single-index Rapid Run using 2 x 100 bp reads and custom sequencing primers. The original methods were these. MiGEC version 1.2.6 was used for UMI-based consensus assembly, which corrected PCR and sequencing errors. MiXCR version 2.1.1 was used for V(D)J alignment, clonotype assembly and CDR3 extraction. To normalise gene usage, clonotype sharing and MAIT/NKT TCR abundance, the top 1000, 10 000 and 20 000 clonotypes in each sample were analysed. Diversity was computed as the inverse Simpson index with the vegan R package after downsampling to 27 000 UMIs. Paired Mann-Whitney U tests were applied to discordant twin pairs, with Benjamini-Hochberg correction for multiple testing. Through TCRdb reprocessing, the reads give one entry per CDR3 protein sequence; DNA is omitted. None of the V and J calls come from the authors' own analysis; TCRdb made them. The table for this sample records some 150,000 distinct CDR3 sequences. The ten largest clones capture 6.5% to 9% of the sample.

Broad study findings and their caveats: Background noise and inter-individual variability may have been introduced into the repertoires by the differing immunosuppressive treatments among patients. The analysis was unable to tell different T cell subtypes apart. Compared with healthy twins, IBD patients had fewer clonotypes in common with other individuals, a difference most pronounced in patients showing signs of disease activity. No difference in repertoire similarity was observed between concordant and discordant twins, possibly owing to limited statistical power. No single strong signal or clonotype linked to IBD turned up in the results, so the idea that one exists was not supported. Measured by the inverse Simpson index, TCRbeta repertoire diversity was lower in IBD patients than in their healthy co-twins.

For this clonotype: The clone's antigen remains unknown.

From each donor, a roughly 2.7 ml peripheral blood sample was collected into PAXgene tubes and kept at -80 degrees C. Without any T cell sorting, total RNA was extracted from whole blood using the PAXgene blood miRNA kit on an automated QIAcube. Peripheral blood from monozygotic twin pairs concordant or discordant for inflammatory bowel disease was subjected to deep TCRalpha and TCRbeta repertoire profiling with unique molecular barcoding. For every twin pair, smoking habits were documented, and each individual was categorised as a current, former or never smoker. Sequenced input: blood. This receptor was taken from a human donor with ulcerative colitis or Crohn's disease, or a healthy co-twin of an affected twin (not recorded which).

The CDR3 in this case is CASTRRGRGPSNQPQHF. The chain employs TRBV3-1 and TRBJ1-5; TCRdb's D gene call, TRBD1, goes unchecked for lack of DNA. The germline V gene (reference sequence) supplies CDR1 LGHDT and CDR2 YNNKEL. The CDR3 goes from the cysteine to the phenylalanine over 17 residues. Only the protein is on record.